Sequencing of this TCR beta chain was carried out in a study of blood T cell repertoires in COVID-19 (dated by TCRdb to 2018 to 2020). With respect to the entire study: Collaborator samples came from the United States, Italy and Spain and covered acute and convalescent phases of COVID-19. Where available, HLA class I and class II types were taken from metadata supplied by the sample provider and were not determined by assay-based typing. The repertoires were released in a freely available public database meant as a resource for research on the immune response to SARS-CoV-2. The dataset comprised deeply sampled blood TCRbeta repertoires from subjects exposed to, actively infected with, or recovered from COVID-19. The samples were drawn from two sources: the first 160 participants of the ongoing ImmuneRACE study, and 1,000 to 1,500 subjects contributed by 6 global collaborators. A de-identified subject ID, COVID-19 status, age in years and sex were almost always included in the sample metadata. The prospective study material was composed of cDNA or gDNA derived from T cells, B-cell-depleted T cells, or PBMCs.

The cysteine opens and the phenylalanine closes a CDR3 of 14 amino acids. Only the CDR3 DNA is retained, 42 bases long and in frame from the first base. CDR1 and CDR2 were assigned from the germline V gene (reference sequence) as LGHDT and YNNKEL. Trimming takes 2 bases off V and 9 bases off J; junction bases not matched to a gene: 7. Turning to this clone: No antigen is known for it. Nothing much larger sits one base from this clone, and base qualities are not available.

Another Seattle source contributed samples from volunteer blood donors who had recovered from COVID-19. Whole blood was collected in K2EDTA tubes by collaborating institutions according to the institutions' own protocols. Collaborator samples were shipped for TCRbeta analysis as frozen whole blood, isolated PBMCs, or DNA extracted from either sample type. Broader findings and caveats from the paper: How much clinical and demographic metadata was included differed by source and by participant, and the metadata was provided uncurated.

TCRbeta CDR3 regions were amplified from genomic DNA using the immunoSEQ Assay, a bias-controlled multiplex PCR. The original pipeline was this. Within the assay, amplification of reference gene primers was used to estimate how many nucleated cells each sample contained. To quantify the absolute abundance of each unique TCRbeta CDR3 rearrangement, sequence reads were collapsed and filtered. For each sample, productive Simpson clonality was calculated as the square root of Simpson's diversity index across productive rearrangements. TCRdb obtained this table from immuneACCESS and retained in-frame rearrangements with V and J assigned. These tables miss some clones; where compared with another copy, unresolved V genes account for less than half of the shortfall, and the remainder is unexplained. Clone size and the V and J calls come from that table; the DNA yielded D and trimming. The sample table lists just under 250,000 clones, 75% to 90% of them with a count of one. The top ten constitute about 2.9% of the sample.

Sequencing used peripheral blood. The chain couples TRBV3-1 (or the pseudogene TRBV3-2) to TRBJ2-1, and 7 bases in between align with TRBD2. This TCR came from a woman aged 30 to 39 who had recovered from COVID-19. The nucleotide sequence is TGTGCCAGCAGCCAACCCGGGAGGAGGGGTGAGCAGTTCTTC. Translated, it gives CASSQPGRRGEQFF.